The 10 T cell receptor beta chains presented below share a single source sample, sequenced in a study of CD8 T cells in ankylosing spondylitis. A single record per CDR3 protein comes from TCRdb applying MiXCR to the 5' RACE reads. The table has 200,000 to 250,000 distinct CDR3 sequences, roughly a tenth seen once. Sequencing was performed on blood, either unsorted or a sorted T cell fraction (not recorded which). The source of these receptors is a male donor with ankylosing spondylitis or in good health (not recorded which).

This clonotype showed up many times. This rearrangement joins TRBV11-2 to TRBJ2-1, with 8 bases lining up with TRBD2. The CDR3 totals 15 residues. V dropped 5 bases and J dropped 4; count of bases not matched to a gene: 7. CDR1 is SGHAT and CDR2 is FQNNGV in the germline V gene. In DNA, the CDR3 is TGTGCCAGCAGCCTAGGACTAGCCATGTACAATGAGCAGTTCTTC. This codes for CASSLGLAMYNEQFF.

This clonotype was seen more than once but under ten times. J is TRBJ1-1 and V is TRBV28; 8 bases line up with TRBD1. From germline, CDR1 is MDHEN and CDR2 SYDVKM. The CDR3 is 14 amino acids. After removal of 6 bases from V and 4 bases from J, the junction contained 7 bases not matched to a gene. CDR3 in DNA: TGTGCCAGCAGAGTCCAGGGGGCTGCCACTGAAGCTTTCTTT. Protein sequence: CASRVQGAATEAFF.

This clonotype was recorded a few times. The V gene is TRBV5-1, the J gene TRBJ2-3; D is unclear. This CDR3 spans 18 amino acids. The V gene lost 0 bases and the J gene lost 4 bases, with 21 bases spanning the gap. Germline values: CDR1 SGHRS, CDR2 YFSETQ. The chain's CDR3 is CASSLVQKLDSIADTQYF. As DNA, the CDR3 is TGCGCCAGCAGCTTGGTTCAGAAGTTGGATTCTATCGCAGATACGCAGTATTTT.

This clonotype was recorded at least ten times. This chain connects TRBV7-9 to TRBJ1-1, with 10 bases fitting TRBD1. CDR1 and CDR2 from the germline V gene are SEHNR and FQNEAQ (reference sequence). This CDR3 has 15 residues. V was clipped by 4 bases and J by 0 bases; unmatched bases: 2. CDR3 sequence reads: CASSSGQGLNTEAFF. The DNA of the CDR3 is TGTGCCAGCAGCTCGGGACAGGGGTTGAACACTGAAGCTTTCTTT.

This clonotype was picked up many times. The chain combines TRBV11-1 with TRBJ2-7, with 8 bases identical to TRBD2. CDR1 SGHAT and CDR2 FQDESV come from the germline V gene (reference sequence). Trimming at V came to 2 bases and at J to 5 bases, leaving 8 bases not matched to a gene. The CDR3 length is 15 residues. The CDR3 nucleotides are TGTGCCAGCAGCTTACTCCGGGGGGGCCTAAACGAGCAGTACTTC. Translated: CASSLLRGGLNEQYF. Complete variable domain (other parts from reference TRBV11-1 and TRBJ2-7): EAEVAQSPRYKITEKSQAVAFWCDPISGHATLYWYRQILGQGPELLVQFQDESVVDDSQLPKDRFSAERLKGVDSTLKIQPAELGDSAMYLCASSLLRGGLNEQYFGPGTRLTVT.

This clonotype was observed at least ten times. This chain joins TRBV6-1 and TRBJ1-4; D remains ambiguous. Per germline, CDR1 MNHNS and CDR2 SASEGT. CDR3 length: 12 amino acids. Trimming shortened V by 6 bases and J by 7 bases, and 9 bases separated the two germline ends. The chain's CDR3 is CASSDDLEKLFF. CDR3 sequence (DNA): TGTGCCAGCAGCGACGACCTTGAAAAACTGTTTTTT.

This clonotype came up many times. This chain connects TRBV12-3 or TRBV12-4 to TRBJ1-4; D is undetermined. The CDR3 has 14 residues. Deletions cut 8 bases from V and 8 bases from J, with 18 bases between. CDR3 loop: CASSGRMLEEKLFF. Written as DNA, the CDR3 is TGTGCCAGCTCAGGACGGATGCTCGAAGAAAAACTGTTTTTT.

This clonotype was detected a few times. The chain joins TRBV12-3 or TRBV12-4 to TRBJ1-2, with TRBD1 matching 7 bases. Unmatched junction bases numbered 19, after V lost 8 bases and J lost 4 bases. The CDR3 runs to 17 residues. The DNA of the CDR3 is TGTGCCAGCCTCCGAGACGCCGGGACAGCCGCTTCCTATGGCTACACCTTC. Translating gives CASLRDAGTAASYGYTF.

The chain carries TRBV28 and TRBJ2-5; D gene uncertain. CDR1 is MDHEN and CDR2 is SYDVKM in the germline V gene. The CDR3 has 11 amino acids. V was pared by 6 bases and J by 7 bases, with 9 bases between. CDR3 bases: TGTGCCAGCAGCTCCCAACGGACCCAGTACTTC. It encodes CASSSQRTQYF.

There are a few counts of this clonotype. The chain couples TRBV3-1 to TRBJ2-1; no clear D. Germline V gene data show CDR1 as LGHDT and CDR2 as YNNKEL (reference sequence). CDR3 size: 11 residues. V was trimmed by 0 bases and J by 15 bases, leaving 9 bases between them. The CDR3 region is CASSQELVAFF. DNA for the CDR3: TGTGCCAGCAGCCAAGAATTAGTTGCGTTCTTC.